This T cell receptor (beta chain) was documented in a study of TIL therapy for anti-PD-1-resistant metastatic lung cancer. Study information: Most patients had lung adenocarcinoma; a handful of tumors were EGFR-mutant, two ALK-rearranged; half smoked currently or formerly. Whole-study results and caveats: Infused TIL clonotypes partially replaced the baseline blood repertoire, then decayed over months.

Germline CDR1 is MGHRA and CDR2 is YSYEKL. The CDR3 has 15 residues. V was clipped by 2 bases and J by 0 bases, with 10 bases between them. The libraries were made with immunoSEQ v3. Survey-level samples got approximately 1.8 million read pairs; deep-level samples got about 4.5-6.5 million. Using immunoSEQ multiplex PCR, the repertoire was profiled, and TCRdb retains in-frame clones only, with some absent. The table shows tens of thousands of clones, with 65% to 90% occurring only once. Time point given: pre-treatment sample, taken before nivolumab and TIL therapy. About this clone itself: Its antigen is not known.

V usage is TRBV4-1 and J usage is TRBJ2-5, with D maybe TRBD2 (6 bases). The starting material was blood, obtained at baseline. The TCR originated in a person aged 25 to 80 with non-small cell lung cancer. The CDR3, as DNA: TGCGCCAGCAGCCAACTTAGCGGAAACCAAGAGACCCAGTACTTC. It is translated as CASSQLSGNQETQYF.